A single sample is the source of the 30 T cell receptor beta chains below, sequenced in a study of blood T cell repertoires in COVID-19 (TCRdb year 2020). To prepare the library, the immunoSEQ multiplex PCR assay was applied. Not all clones reach the TCRdb copy of this immuneACCESS table, which keeps in-frame sequences only. Checked studies attribute under half of the gap to unresolved V genes and leave the rest unexplained. The sample has 400,000 to 500,000 clones on record, roughly 90% of them singletons. Of the sample, roughly 1.4% falls within the top ten clones. The sequenced sample consisted of peripheral blood. These TCRs come from a woman aged 25 to 39 with active or convalescent COVID-19.

This chain links TRBV6-6 with TRBJ2-2; 7 bases are shared with TRBD1. The CDR3 has 14 amino acids. Germline CDR1 and CDR2: MNHNY and SVGAGI (reference sequence). V lost 5 bases and J lost 1; bases outside the gene matches: 1. CDR3 in amino acids: CASSRQGNTGELFF. The CDR3, as DNA: TGTGCCAGCAGTAGACAGGGGAACACCGGGGAGCTGTTTTTT.

This chain uses TRBV12-3 or TRBV12-4 with TRBJ2-7; possibly TRBD2 for D (5 bases). This CDR3 is 13 amino acids long. V was clipped by 6 bases and J by 8 bases, with 17 bases between them. The CDR3 DNA is TGTGCCAGCAGCCTGGCAGCGGTCGGTAAGCAGTACTTC. It specifies CASSLAAVGKQYF.

The V and J genes are TRBV27 and TRBJ1-1, with D possibly TRBD1 on 6 matching bases. Per germline, CDR1 MNHEY and CDR2 SMNVEV (reference sequence). The CDR3 consists of 15 residues. V was trimmed by 3 bases and J by 1 base, leaving 12 bases between them. CDR3: CASSFTGIRNTEAFF. CDR3 coding DNA: TGTGCCAGCAGTTTTACAGGGATTCGGAACACTGAAGCTTTCTTT.

The chain uses TRBV7-2 and TRBJ1-1; D gene unclear. The CDR3 extends over 15 amino acids. V dropped 1 base and J dropped 4 bases, with 13 bases sitting between them. Germline loops: CDR1 SGHTA, CDR2 FQGNSA. In DNA form, the CDR3 reads TGTGCCAGCAGCTTAGGGCCCGGAAGAGGCACTGAAGCTTTCTTT. Its translation is CASSLGPGRGTEAFF. Looking up the rest from reference TRBV7-2 and TRBJ1-1 gives the full variable domain: GAGVSQSPSNKVTEKGKDVELRCDPISGHTALYWYRQSLGQGLEFLIYFQGNSAPDKSGLPSDRFSAERTGGSVSTLTIQRTQQEDSAVYLCASSLGPGRGTEAFFGQGTRLTVV.

This clone was seen just once. The chain joins TRBV7-8 to TRBJ1-3; D is ambiguous. This CDR3 spans 16 amino acids. Per germline, CDR1 SGHVS and CDR2 FQNEAQ. Trimming pared 1 base from V and 4 bases from J, leaving 14 bases between. The CDR3 sequence: CASSLDQQLTGNTIYF. DNA of the CDR3: TGTGCCAGCAGCTTAGACCAACAACTGACAGGAAACACCATATATTTT. Complete variable domain (other parts from reference TRBV7-8 and TRBJ1-3): GAGVSQSPRYKVAKRGQDVALRCDPISGHVSLFWYQQALGQGPEFLTYFQNEAQLDKSGLPSDRFFAERPEGSVSTLKIQRTQQEDSAVYLCASSLDQQLTGNTIYFGEGSWLTVV.

The chain links TRBV19 to TRBJ2-3; TRBD2 aligns across 11 bases. This CDR3 comprises 16 residues. Germline CDR1 reads LNHDA; CDR2 reads SQIVND (reference sequence). V shed 6 bases, J shed 2 bases, and the junction held 7 bases outside the gene matches. Here the CDR3 DNA reads TGTGCCAGTAGCCAGACTAGCGGGGATATCACAGATACGCAGTATTTT. Translating it yields CASSQTSGDITDTQYF.

The J gene is TRBJ2-3, the V gene TRBV4-1; TRBD2 aligns across 14 bases. Germline trimming cut 2 bases from V and 6 bases from J; bases unmatched to any gene: 7. Per the germline V gene, CDR1 is MGHRA and CDR2 is YSYEKL. The CDR3 loop spans 17 amino acids. The CDR3 loop reads CASSQRLAGGPRDTQYF. The CDR3 DNA is TGCGCCAGCAGCCAAAGACTAGCGGGAGGGCCGAGGGATACGCAGTATTTT.

The gene calls are TRBV3-1 (or the pseudogene TRBV3-2) and TRBJ2-1; 10 nucleotides match TRBD2. Germline V lookup: CDR1 LGHDT, CDR2 YNNKEL (reference sequence). V lost 4 bases and J lost 2; bases outside the gene matches: 2. There are 15 residues in the CDR3. The CDR3 sequence is CASSPLAGAYNEQFF. For the CDR3, the DNA is TGTGCCAGCAGCCCTCTAGCGGGGGCCTACAATGAGCAGTTCTTC.

The chain joins TRBV12-5 to TRBJ2-7; TRBD1 aligns across 9 bases. The V gene's germline CDR1 is LGHNT and CDR2 FRNRAP. V was clipped by 6 bases and J by 4 bases; unmatched bases: 10. The CDR3 has 15 amino acids. The CDR3 spells CASGQSRDRVYEQYF. The CDR3 nucleotides are TGTGCTAGTGGCCAGTCCCGGGACAGGGTATACGAGCAGTACTTC. The full variable domain, with the rest looked up from reference TRBV12-5 and TRBJ2-7, is DARVTQTPRHKVTEMGQEVTMRCQPILGHNTVFWYRQTMMQGLELLAYFRNRAPLDDSGMPKDRFSAEMPDATLATLKIQPSEPRDSAVYFCASGQSRDRVYEQYFGPGTRLTVT.

The chain couples TRBV12-3 or TRBV12-4 to TRBJ1-1, with D perhaps TRBD1 (5 bases). The length of the CDR3 is 13 residues. Trimming removed 3 bases from V and 5 bases from J, with 10 bases in between. The CDR3 spells CASSFGGGTEAFF. In nucleotides, the CDR3 is TGTGCCAGCAGTTTCGGGGGGGGAACTGAAGCTTTCTTT.

This CDR3 is CASSEGTANTGELFF. For the CDR3, the DNA is TGTGCCAGCAGTGAAGGGACAGCGAACACCGGGGAGCTGTTTTTT. The chain links TRBV25-1 to TRBJ2-2; 7 nucleotides align to TRBD1. With V trimmed by 2 bases and J by 0 bases, 0 bases remained unmatched. The CDR3 spans 15 residues. Germline CDR1 MGHDK, CDR2 SYGVNS.

The chain has TRBV6-5 and TRBJ1-1; D gene uncertain. The CDR3 contains 13 residues. Trimming stripped 6 bases from V and 5 bases from J, with 13 bases between. The germline CDR1 and CDR2 sequences are MNHEY and SVGAGI. This CDR3 is CASSRGPPTEAFF. The DNA for the CDR3 is TGTGCCAGCAGCCGAGGCCCCCCTACTGAAGCTTTCTTT.

J is TRBJ1-1 and V is TRBV7-2, with D uncertain. This CDR3 contains 15 residues. V lost 3 bases and J 1 base, leaving 12 bases between the germline ends. The germline gives CDR1 SGHTA, CDR2 FQGNSA. CDR3 loop: CASSFPGVPNTEAFF. The CDR3 DNA is TGTGCCAGCAGCTTCCCCGGGGTCCCGAACACTGAAGCTTTCTTT. Supplemented by reference TRBV7-2 and TRBJ1-1, the full variable domain reads GAGVSQSPSNKVTEKGKDVELRCDPISGHTALYWYRQSLGQGLEFLIYFQGNSAPDKSGLPSDRFSAERTGGSVSTLTIQRTQQEDSAVYLCASSFPGVPNTEAFFGQGTRLTVV.

The chain employs TRBV4-1 and TRBJ2-1, with 9 bases fitting TRBD2. CDR1 is MGHRA, CDR2 YSYEKL, per germline. The CDR3 spans 17 residues. The junction had 11 bases not matched to a gene; V was cut back by 2 bases and J by 6 bases. The DNA for the CDR3 is TGCGCCAGCAGCCAATCACAGGGACTAGCCCTCGGCAATGAGCAGTTCTTC. Its translation: CASSQSQGLALGNEQFF.

The chain links TRBV18 to TRBJ1-1, with D maybe TRBD1 (6 bases). Germline-derived CDR1 and CDR2 are KGHSH and LQKENI. Trimming removed 2 bases from V and 7 bases from J, with 8 bases in between. The CDR3 totals 12 residues. The CDR3 here is CASSPGQFEAFF. DNA for the CDR3: TGTGCCAGCTCACCAGGACAGTTTGAAGCTTTCTTT. The complete variable domain, with remaining parts taken from reference TRBV18 and TRBJ1-1, reads NAGVMQNPRHLVRRRGQEARLRCSPMKGHSHVYWYRQLPEEGLKFMVYLQKENIIDESGMPKERFSAEFPKEGPSILRIQQVVRGDSAAYFCASSPGQFEAFFGQGTRLTVV.

The CDR3, as DNA: TGTGCCAGCAGTGAAGAAGCGGGGAAGGGGGGATTGAACACTGAAGCTTTCTTT. It translates to CASSEEAGKGGLNTEAFF. The rearrangement joins TRBV2 to TRBJ1-1; D possibly corresponds to TRBD1 (6 bases). There are 18 residues in the CDR3. Between the trimmed V and J ends, which lost 1 base and 0 bases, there was a span of 18 bases. Germline lookup yields CDR1 SNHLY and CDR2 FYNNEI.

The V call is TRBV18, the J call TRBJ1-2; D is unresolved. Trimming removed 2 bases from V and 6 bases from J, with 10 bases in between. CDR1 KGHSH and CDR2 LQKENI come from the germline V gene. This CDR3 is 13 amino acids long. CDR3 residues: CASSPAKENGYTF. The CDR3 region has the DNA TGTGCCAGCTCACCAGCAAAAGAGAATGGCTACACCTTC. Full variable domain (rest looked up from reference TRBV18 and TRBJ1-2): NAGVMQNPRHLVRRRGQEARLRCSPMKGHSHVYWYRQLPEEGLKFMVYLQKENIIDESGMPKERFSAEFPKEGPSILRIQQVVRGDSAAYFCASSPAKENGYTFGSGTRLTVV.

With regard to this clone: This may be a read error: a much more frequent sequence differs by one nucleotide. The chain links TRBV14 to TRBJ1-1; 9 bases are a match to TRBD1. Germline V gene data show CDR1 as SGHDN and CDR2 as FVKESK. Trimming took 6 bases from V and 1 from J; bases not matched to a gene: 0. The CDR3 is 13 residues long. This chain's CDR3 is CASRGQGNTEAFF. The CDR3 nucleotides are TGTGCCAGCAGGGGACAGGGGAACACTGAAGCTTTCTTT. The full variable domain, rest sourced from reference TRBV14 and TRBJ1-1, is EAGVTQFPSHSVIEKGQTVTLRCDPISGHDNLYWYRRVMGKEIKFLLHFVKESKQDESGMPNNRFLAERTGGTYSTLKVQPAELEDSGVYFCASRGQGNTEAFFGQGTRLTVV.

V gene TRBV4-1 combines with J gene TRBJ2-2; 10 bases align to TRBD2. This CDR3 region has 16 residues. V gave up 0 bases and J gave up 6 bases; unmatched junction bases: 4. Germline V gives CDR1 MGHRA, CDR2 YSYEKL. The chain's CDR3 is CASSQEGTSASGELFF. CDR3 sequence (DNA): TGCGCCAGCAGCCAAGAAGGGACTAGCGCCTCCGGGGAGCTGTTTTTT.

The V gene is TRBV2, the J gene TRBJ1-3; D call uncertain. The CDR3 is made up of 13 amino acids. Germline CDR1 reads SNHLY; CDR2 reads FYNNEI. Trimming cost V 4 bases and J 1 base, with 5 bases left between them. The CDR3 here is CASSAGSGNTIYF. CDR3 DNA sequence: TGTGCCAGCAGTGCCGGGTCTGGAAACACCATATATTTT.

V and J are TRBV6-5 and TRBJ1-4; 8 bases match TRBD1. This CDR3 region has 14 residues. Germline lookup yields CDR1 MNHEY and CDR2 SVGAGI. J gave up 8 bases and V 5 bases, and 7 bases lay outside the gene matches. The CDR3 loop reads CASSIGQGREKLFF. The CDR3 coding sequence is TGTGCCAGCAGTATCGGACAGGGTAGGGAAAAACTGTTTTTT.

The chain joins TRBV9 to TRBJ2-7; tentatively, D is TRBD2 (6 bases). Trimming took 0 bases from V and 1 from J, leaving 11 bases between them. The length of the CDR3 is 15 residues. CDR1 and CDR2 from the germline V gene are SGDLS and YYNGEE. CDR3 DNA sequence: TGTGCCAGCAGCGTAGACGGGACTGGGTCCTACGAGCAGTACTTC. It yields the protein CASSVDGTGSYEQYF.

Notes on this clone: Germline and junction disagree at one end, which may indicate a read error. V gene TRBV7-8 combines with J gene TRBJ2-3, with 10 bases that match TRBD2. This CDR3 is 16 amino acids long. Germline CDR1 SGHVS, CDR2 FQNEAQ. The chain's CDR3 is CASSLVPSGSIDTQYF. The DNA for the CDR3 is TGTGCCAGCAGCTTAGTGCCTAGCGGGAGCATAGATACGCAGTATTTT.

This chain connects TRBV28 to TRBJ2-5, with D hard to call. The germline V and J ends were trimmed by 5 bases and 4 bases, with 8 bases remaining between them. Germline V CDR1 and CDR2: MDHEN, SYDVKM. The CDR3 consists of 12 residues. The CDR3 nucleotides are TGTGCCAGCAGTCCGATGAGAGAGACCCAGTACTTC. This codes for CASSPMRETQYF.

The chain couples TRBV6-2 or TRBV6-3 to TRBJ2-2; D might be TRBD1 (5 bases). There are 15 residues in the CDR3. Looked up from germline, CDR1 is MNHEY and CDR2 is SVGEGT. Between the trimmed V and J ends, which lost 4 bases and 0 bases, there was a span of 9 bases. CDR3 sequence reads: CASSWGRTNTGELFF. Written as DNA, the CDR3 is TGTGCCAGCAGTTGGGGCAGGACGAACACCGGGGAGCTGTTTTTT.

The chain is built from TRBV2 and TRBJ2-7, with no clear D. The CDR3 is made up of 15 amino acids. The V gene lost 1 base and the J gene lost 1 base, with 11 bases spanning the gap. Germline V lookup: CDR1 SNHLY, CDR2 FYNNEI. Here the CDR3 DNA reads TGTGCCAGCAGTGAAGATGCAGTTCTTTCCTACGAGCAGTACTTC. As protein: CASSEDAVLSYEQYF. Variable domain in full (rest from reference TRBV2 and TRBJ2-7): EPEVTQTPSHQVTQMGQEVILRCVPISNHLYFYWYRQILGQKVEFLVSFYNNEISEKSEIFDDQFSVERPDGSNFTLKIRSTKLEDSAMYFCASSEDAVLSYEQYFGPGTRLTVT.

This chain uses TRBV15 with TRBJ1-3; 8 bases fit TRBD1. The J segment lost 7 bases and the V segment lost 2 bases, leaving 4 bases of the junction unmatched. The CDR3 totals 14 residues. Germline loops: CDR1 LNHNV, CDR2 YYDKDF (reference sequence). The CDR3 loop is CATSRLTGANTIYF. The CDR3 DNA sequence: TGTGCCACCAGCAGATTGACAGGGGCGAACACCATATATTTT.

J is TRBJ1-2 and V is TRBV2; 7 positions match TRBD1. With 6 bases clipped from V and 2 bases from J, the junction kept 3 bases outside the gene matches. The CDR3 runs to 13 residues. Germline values: CDR1 SNHLY, CDR2 FYNNEI. This CDR3 is CASSLTGNYGYTF. The CDR3 DNA reads as TGTGCCAGCAGCCTGACAGGGAACTATGGCTACACCTTC.

V gene TRBV5-1 combines with J gene TRBJ2-1; 9 bases match TRBD2. With 5 bases clipped from V and 4 bases from J, the junction kept 13 bases outside the gene matches. CDR3 size: 17 residues. CDR1 is SGHRS, CDR2 YFSETQ, per germline. CDR3 region: CASSSLESGGRYNEQFF. CDR3 sequence (DNA): TGCGCCAGCAGTTCATTGGAGAGCGGGGGGAGGTACAATGAGCAGTTCTTC.

This clone was detected only a few times. V usage is TRBV4-1 and J usage is TRBJ1-1, with D possibly TRBD1 on 6 matching bases. V was shortened by 4 bases and J by 4 bases, with 22 bases between the two germline ends. Per the germline V gene, CDR1 is MGHRA and CDR2 is YSYEKL. The length of the CDR3 is 17 residues. The CDR3 DNA sequence: TGCGCCAGCAGCCCCCGGGCCAGTACAGGGTTGGTCACTGAAGCTTTCTTT. Its protein is CASSPRASTGLVTEAFF.